The entry below gives a single T cell receptor (beta chain) sequence along with its context. Its antigen remains unknown. V trimming: 6 bases; J trimming: 0 bases; junction bases outside the gene matches: 8. The CDR3 spans 16 residues. Germline V CDR1 and CDR2: LNHDA, SQIVND (reference sequence). PCR involved 60 Vbeta and 13 Jbeta primers. The assay was immunoSEQ multiplex PCR, and TCRdb's table has in-frame clones only and misses some. In the table there are more than 95,000 clones, 77% of which are singletons. The data derive from a study of cytomegalovirus exposure and HLA in healthy donors. General study results and limits: Reported findings show TCR beta sequences accurately forecast HLA-A and HLA-B alleles in most subjects. Earlier analysis yielded a pattern in which most TCR beta V segments were productive about 87% or about 30% of the time. In a later analysis, DRB1 alleles had the most associated TCRs; HLA-C alleles the fewest. TCR beta chain V- and J-gene trimming was linked, in a later analysis, to a missense variant in DCLRE1C.

The rearrangement links TRBV19 to TRBJ1-3; 7 positions agree with TRBD1. The receptor was isolated from a man aged 50 to 59 in good health and CMV-seropositive. The specimen was PBMCs. CDR3 sequence reads: CASRGDRSYSGNTIYF. The CDR3, as DNA: TGTGCCAGTAGAGGGGACAGAAGCTACTCTGGAAACACCATATATTTT.